This T cell receptor beta chain came from a study of shared clonotypes between healthy human individuals. On the study more broadly: CD4 naive cells filled three plates per donor, CD4 memory three, CD8 naive two and CD8 memory one. Overall study findings and caveats: For naive CD4 cells, approximately 5% of clonotypes were shared across several donors.

The donors, healthy adults who were HIV-negative, had experienced no recent acute infections or vaccinations. The protocol was immunoSEQ multiplex PCR, while the TCRdb copy is restricted to in-frame clones and leaves out a portion. Found here are over a million clones, approximately 78% of them singletons; the top ten hold 0.5% to 0.6%. The ends were cut back, 5 bases at V and 7 bases at J, with 9 bases in the middle. Germline-derived CDR1 and CDR2 are MDHEN and SYDVKM. This CDR3 has 12 residues. This clone was counted between two and nine times. Its antigen is still unknown. The identical CDR3 is also encoded by other nucleotide sequences in the sample.

The sequence came from a man aged 18 to 30 in good health. Some clones in this sample may be carry-over from other donors' samples. The genes are TRBV28 and TRBJ1-5, with a possible D match to TRBD1 (6 bases). The specimen sequenced was memory CD4+ T cells from PBMCs. Subset noted: CD45RA-negative fraction. The CDR3 nucleotides read TGTGCCAGCAGTCTGGACAGCCAGCCCCAGCATTTT. Its protein product is CASSLDSQPQHF.